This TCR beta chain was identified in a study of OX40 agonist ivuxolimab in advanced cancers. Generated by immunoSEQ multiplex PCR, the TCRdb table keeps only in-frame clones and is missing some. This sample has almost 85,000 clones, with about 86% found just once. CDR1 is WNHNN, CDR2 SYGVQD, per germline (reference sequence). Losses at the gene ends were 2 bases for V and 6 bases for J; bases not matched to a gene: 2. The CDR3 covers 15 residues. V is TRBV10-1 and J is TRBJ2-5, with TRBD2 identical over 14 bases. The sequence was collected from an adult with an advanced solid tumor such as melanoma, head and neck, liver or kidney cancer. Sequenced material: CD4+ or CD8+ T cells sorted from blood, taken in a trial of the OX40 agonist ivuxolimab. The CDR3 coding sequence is TGCGCCAGCAGTGAGGGACTAGCGGGGGGAAAGACCCAGTACTTC. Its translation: CASSEGLAGGKTQYF.